The 20 T cell receptor beta chains below all came from one sample that was sequenced in a study of blood T cells in healthy people across ages. A sample-barcoded 5' primer and a J-beta primer mix were used in a second PCR of about 6 to 12 cycles. MiXCR, run by TCRdb on the 5' RACE reads, gives a single entry per CDR3 protein. The sample records 1.5 million or so distinct CDR3 sequences, 35% to 45% being singletons. Sequencing was performed on blood. Every receptor here comes from a young woman in good health.

The table lists this clonotype with a few counts. The chain uses TRBV6-5 and TRBJ1-5; D gene ambiguous. The CDR3 sequence is 13 residues long. Germline CDR1 MNHEY, CDR2 SVGAGI. V was shortened by 8 bases and J by 7 bases, with 15 bases between the two germline ends. CDR3 sequence: CASAPESWQPQHF. CDR3 bases: TGTGCCAGCGCACCGGAAAGCTGGCAGCCCCAGCATTTT.

Only a few counts were recorded for this clonotype. The chain joins TRBV25-1 to TRBJ2-4; D gene uncertain. The J call could be wrong; TRBJ2-7 is a better fit for the DNA end. Germline V gene sequence: CDR1 MGHDK, CDR2 SYGVNS. The CDR3 extends over 12 amino acids. CDR3 sequence reads: CASSGTTYEQYF. The CDR3 DNA sequence: TGTGCCAGCAGTGGAACAACCTACGAGCAGTACTTC.

This clonotype showed up just a few times. J is TRBJ1-6 and V is TRBV7-2, with TRBD1 matching over 8 bases. Per germline, CDR1 SGHTA and CDR2 FQGNSA. The CDR3 extends over 15 amino acids. Trimming at V came to 5 bases and at J to 9 bases, leaving 9 bases not matched to a gene. The CDR3, as DNA: TGTGCCAGCAGCACCGGACAGGGCAACTTTTCACCCCTCCACTTT. Protein product: CASSTGQGNFSPLHF.

The chain carries TRBV20-1 and TRBJ2-4, with D maybe TRBD1 (6 bases). Germline V gene sequence: CDR1 DFQATT, CDR2 SNEGSKA (reference sequence). CDR3 size: 13 residues. Trimming took 5 bases from V and 6 from J, leaving 14 bases between them. CDR3 nucleotide sequence: TGCAGTGCTGTCCAGGGGTTTCCAAACATTCAGTACTTC. It yields the protein CSAVQGFPNIQYF.

The rearrangement joins TRBV27 to TRBJ2-5, with 7 bases aligning to TRBD1. The CDR3 is 13 amino acids. The V gene's germline CDR1 is MNHEY and CDR2 SMNVEV (reference sequence). The ends lost 6 bases at V and 9 bases at J; junction bases unmatched: 10. CDR3: CASSQGQPLAQYF. The CDR3 coding sequence is TGTGCCAGCAGCCAGGGACAGCCCCTAGCCCAGTACTTC.

This clonotype appeared a few times. The gene calls are TRBV7-2 and TRBJ2-5; TRBD2 matches at 10 bases. The V segment lost 5 bases and the J segment 7 bases; nucleotides outside the gene matches: 13. Per the germline V gene, CDR1 is SGHTA and CDR2 is FQGNSA. The CDR3 covers 16 residues. CDR3: CASSRRTSGMRGTQYF. The CDR3 region has the DNA TGTGCCAGCAGCCGACGGACTAGCGGTATGAGGGGGACCCAGTACTTC.

This clonotype was recorded a few times. The V call is TRBV7-2, the J call TRBJ2-7; weak D call: TRBD2 (6 bases). Germline lookup yields CDR1 SGHTA and CDR2 FQGNSA. There are 16 residues in the CDR3. Between the trimmed V and J ends, which lost 1 base and 4 bases, there was a span of 17 bases. The CDR3 sequence: CASSLVTASERYEQYF. CDR3 sequence (DNA): TGTGCCAGCAGCTTAGTTACGGCTAGCGAAAGGTACGAGCAGTACTTC.

A note on this clonotype: An end of the junction differs from the germline gene, which may be a read error. V is TRBV6-5 and J is TRBJ1-1, with D possibly being TRBD1 (5 bases). This CDR3 spans 16 amino acids. Germline V gene sequence: CDR1 MNHEY, CDR2 SVGAGI. CDR3 in DNA: TGTGCCAGCAGTTACATCCGTGCAGGGCGTGCCACTGGAGCTTTCTTT. Protein sequence: CASSYIRAGRATGAFF.

The chain carries TRBV12-3 or TRBV12-4 and TRBJ1-1; D not certain. V was pared by 0 bases and J by 1 base, with 9 bases between. The CDR3 is made up of 15 amino acids. CDR3 in amino acids: CASSLADRRNTEAFF. CDR3 DNA sequence: TGTGCCAGCAGTTTAGCGGATCGTCGGAACACTGAAGCTTTCTTT.

The J gene is TRBJ2-7, the V gene TRBV15; D not resolved. CDR3 length equals 14 residues. V dropped 3 bases and J dropped 0 bases, with 9 bases sitting between them. Germline V lookup: CDR1 LNHNV, CDR2 YYDKDF (reference sequence). This chain's CDR3 is CATSRLGFSYEQYF. In DNA, the CDR3 is TGTGCCACCAGCAGGCTCGGGTTCTCCTACGAGCAGTACTTC.

The CDR3 DNA reads as TGTGCCATCAGTGGGACAGGGAACAATGAGCAGTACTTC. Its protein product is CAISGTGNNEQYF. This sequence joins TRBV10-3 and TRBJ2-5; TRBD1 agrees at 8 bases. This CDR3 region has 13 residues. V was clipped by 4 bases and J by 11 bases; unmatched bases: 9. Per germline, CDR1 ENHRY and CDR2 SYGVKD.

About this clonotype: This sequence may be a read error, since a much larger clone differs from it by one base. The CDR3 loop is CASNQNVQGRTDTQYF. The DNA of the CDR3 is TGTGCCAGCAACCAAAACGTCCAGGGACGCACAGATACGCAGTATTTT. This chain links TRBV4-2 with TRBJ2-3, with D perhaps given as TRBD1 or TRBD2 (5 bases each). CDR1 and CDR2 (germline): LGHNA, YNFKEQ. The CDR3 loop spans 16 amino acids.

The V and J genes are TRBV7-9 and TRBJ1-4; D might be TRBD1 (6 bases). V lost 5 bases, J lost 7 bases, and 20 bases lay in between. Germline V gene sequence: CDR1 SEHNR, CDR2 FQNEAQ (reference sequence). This CDR3 comprises 16 residues. The CDR3 loop reads CASSPKGGKEGEKLFF. In DNA, the CDR3 is TGTGCCAGCAGCCCCAAGGGGGGGAAGGAAGGTGAAAAACTGTTTTTT.

This clonotype showed up just a few times. The chain recombines TRBV7-2 with TRBJ2-1; the D is unclear. The CDR3 totals 15 residues. V shed 7 bases and J shed 0 bases, with 13 bases lying between them. Germline V gene lookup returns CDR1 SGHTA and CDR2 FQGNSA. The CDR3 here is CASTTYHGSYNEQFF. The DNA of the CDR3 is TGTGCCAGCACCACTTACCACGGCTCCTACAATGAGCAGTTCTTC.

V and J are TRBV10-3 and TRBJ1-1; D is unresolved. The CDR3 extends over 14 amino acids. V was trimmed by 1 base and J by 1 base, leaving 7 bases between them. Germline CDR1 is ENHRY and CDR2 is SYGVKD. The CDR3 DNA follows: TGTGCCATCAGTGAGTTGGAATCGAACACTGAAGCTTTCTTT. Its protein is CAISELESNTEAFF.

The chain links TRBV6-5 to TRBJ2-7; TRBD1 is a possible D gene (6 bases). This CDR3 is 13 amino acids long. The V end was cut by 10 bases, the J end by 0 bases, with 13 bases between. Germline values: CDR1 MNHEY, CDR2 SVGAGI. The CDR3 DNA is TGTGCCACCCAACAGGGTTTCTCCTACGAGCAGTACTTC. Its protein product is CATQQGFSYEQYF.

The CDR3 region is CASKAGNQETQYF. CDR3 nucleotides: TGTGCCAGCAAAGCGGGAAACCAAGAGACCCAGTACTTC. J is TRBJ2-5 and V is TRBV13; 7 nucleotides align to TRBD2. Germline V gene data show CDR1 as PRHDT and CDR2 as FYEKMQ (reference sequence). The CDR3 runs 13 residues. With V trimmed by 7 bases and J by 0 bases, 2 bases remained unmatched.

For this clonotype: The junction departs from germline at one end; a sequencing error may be responsible. V and J are TRBV4-2 and TRBJ2-7; no firm D call. Germline CDR1 LGHNA, CDR2 YNFKEQ. The CDR3 contains 12 residues. CDR3 residues: CVSSQAGTEQYF. The CDR3 DNA reads TGTGTCAGCAGCCAAGCAGGTACCGAGCAGTACTTC.

This chain connects TRBV6-2 or TRBV6-3 to TRBJ2-3, with 9 bases aligning to TRBD2. The CDR3 runs to 15 residues. In germline, CDR1 is MNHEY, CDR2 SVGEGT. V dropped 6 bases and J dropped 3; count of bases not matched to a gene: 7. The CDR3 DNA is TGTGCCAGCAGACCACTCCTAGCGGGGACAGATACGCAGTATTTT. This encodes CASRPLLAGTDTQYF.

This clonotype was observed a handful of times. The genes are TRBV12-3 or TRBV12-4 and TRBJ1-1; D is unresolved. The CDR3 covers 15 residues. V dropped 6 bases and J dropped 1 base, with 15 bases sitting between them. The CDR3 loop reads CASSPAGSSNTEAFF. The CDR3 nucleotides are TGTGCCAGCAGCCCAGCCGGGAGTTCGAACACTGAAGCTTTCTTT.